This T cell receptor beta chain was profiled in a study of CD8 T cells in ankylosing spondylitis. Points from the study as a whole: There was reportedly significant enrichment of clones that were disease-linked in matched ankylosing spondylitis synovial fluid.

Concerning this clonotype: What it binds is unknown.

TCRdb itself ran the 5' RACE reads through MiXCR, one entry per CDR3 protein. The sample has 300,000 to 350,000 distinct CDR3 sequences; more than 20% are singletons. The CDR3 covers 12 residues. V lost 7 bases, J lost 4 bases, and 13 bases lay in between. The V gene's germline CDR1 is SQVTM and CDR2 ANQGSEA. The clonotype originates from a female donor with ankylosing spondylitis or in good health (not recorded which). The chain is built from TRBV29-1 and TRBJ2-5; D possibly corresponds to TRBD1 (6 bases). Material: blood, either unsorted or a sorted T cell fraction (not recorded which). CDR3 DNA sequence: TGCAGCGATTTGACAGGTTTAGAGACCCAGTACTTC. Its translation: CSDLTGLETQYF.